One and the same sample provided the 14 T cell receptor beta chains below, sequenced in a study of blood T cell repertoires in COVID-19. Using immunoSEQ multiplex PCR, the repertoire was profiled, and TCRdb retains in-frame clones only, with some absent. Among roughly 260,000 clones, about 85% were seen once, and the ten largest hold 2.2%. The sequenced sample was peripheral blood. These receptor sequences come from a woman aged 50 to 60 who had recovered from COVID-19.

The chain carries TRBV6-5 and TRBJ1-2; D perhaps matches TRBD1 (5 bases). CDR3 size: 14 residues. Germline V gene sequence: CDR1 MNHEY, CDR2 SVGAGI. Trimming stripped 2 bases from V and 8 bases from J, with 15 bases between. This chain's CDR3 is CASSYAAREGGYTF. The CDR3 region has the DNA TGTGCCAGCAGTTACGCGGCCAGGGAGGGCGGCTACACCTTC.

Only a few counts were recorded for this clone. V is TRBV6-2 or TRBV6-3 and J is TRBJ1-1; 8 bases map to TRBD1. V was pared by 4 bases and J by 4 bases, with 11 bases of the junction left unmatched. CDR1 and CDR2 from the germline V gene are MNHEY and SVGEGT. This CDR3 is built from 16 residues. The CDR3 coding sequence is TGTGCCAGCAGTTTACACATAGCAACAGGGGGCACTGAAGCTTTCTTT. Residues: CASSLHIATGGTEAFF.

About this clone itself: Other DNA sequences of this sample code for an identical CDR3. The chain joins TRBV5-4 to TRBJ2-5, with a tentative D call TRBD2 (6 bases). Trimming pared 0 bases from V and 4 bases from J, leaving 7 bases between. Germline values: CDR1 SGHNT, CDR2 YYREEE (reference sequence). This CDR3 spans 13 amino acids. The CDR3 nucleotides are TGTGCCAGCAGCTTGGTGGGGGGAGAGACCCAGTACTTC. This gives the protein CASSLVGGETQYF.

The chain recombines TRBV10-3 with TRBJ1-6; D perhaps matches TRBD1 (6 bases). The germline V and J ends were trimmed by 1 base and 12 bases, with 16 bases remaining between them. The length of the CDR3 is 15 residues. Germline V CDR1 and CDR2: ENHRY, SYGVKD. The CDR3 nucleotides are TGTGCCATCAGTGAGTTCGGGCAGGGGCCGCGACCCCTCCACTTT. It yields the protein CAISEFGQGPRPLHF.

The chain has TRBV19 and TRBJ1-5; possible D gene TRBD1, 6 bases. The germline V and J ends were trimmed by 5 bases and 3 bases, with 11 bases remaining between them. The length of the CDR3 is 14 residues. The germline gives CDR1 LNHDA, CDR2 SQIVND (reference sequence). CDR3 sequence: CASSHAGDNQPQHF. The DNA of the CDR3 is TGTGCCAGTAGTCATGCAGGGGACAATCAGCCCCAGCATTTT. Looking up the rest from reference TRBV19 and TRBJ1-5 gives the full variable domain: DGGITQSPKYLFRKEGQNVTLSCEQNLNHDAMYWYRQDPGQGLRLIYYSQIVNDFQKGDIAEGYSVSREKKESFPLTVTSAQKNPTAFYLCASSHAGDNQPQHFGDGTRLSIL.

This chain uses TRBV6-5 with TRBJ1-1, with D maybe TRBD1 (6 bases). Germline-derived CDR1 and CDR2 are MNHEY and SVGAGI. The CDR3 length is 12 residues. The CDR3 spells CASQQGVTEAFF. The CDR3 DNA follows: TGTGCGTCACAACAGGGAGTGACTGAAGCTTTCTTT.

J is TRBJ2-1 and V is TRBV4-2; D remains unclear. The CDR3 is 16 amino acids. Germline V gene sequence: CDR1 LGHNA, CDR2 YNFKEQ. Trimming cost V 1 base and J 0 bases, with 10 bases left between them. CDR3 nucleotide sequence: TGTGCCAGCAGCCAAGTTGCGGATCCCTCCTACAATGAGCAGTTCTTC. It codes for CASSQVADPSYNEQFF.

The CDR3 is CASSTRQGATNEKLFF. The CDR3 coding sequence is TGTGCCAGCAGCACCCGACAGGGAGCAACTAATGAAAAACTGTTTTTT. This rearrangement joins TRBV7-2 to TRBJ1-4; 7 bases line up with TRBD1. The CDR3 is 16 amino acids. Germline trimming cut 5 bases from V and 0 bases from J; bases unmatched to any gene: 6. Germline V gene sequence: CDR1 SGHTA, CDR2 FQGNSA.

CDR3 in DNA: TGTGCCAGTAGTATGGCAGGGGGCGCGGGCACTGAAGCTTTCTTT. Protein sequence: CASSMAGGAGTEAFF. The genes are TRBV19 and TRBJ1-1; 8 nucleotides agree with TRBD1. V lost 3 bases and J lost 4; bases outside the gene matches: 7. The CDR3 is made up of 15 amino acids. Germline values: CDR1 LNHDA, CDR2 SQIVND (reference sequence).

V is TRBV12-1 and J is TRBJ2-1; the table names TRBD2, a call not compared with the DNA. TRBV12-1 is a pseudogene. The CDR3 is 17 residues long. In nucleotides, the CDR3 is TGTGCCAGCTGGAGTCGGGGCGGGAGGAAATTCCTCGGTGAGCAGTTCTTC. Translation gives CASWSRGGRKFLGEQFF.

This sequence joins TRBV7-8 and TRBJ1-2; 8 nucleotides match TRBD1. This CDR3 region has 17 residues. The germline gives CDR1 SGHVS, CDR2 FQNEAQ. Trimming at V came to 5 bases and at J to 0 bases, leaving 11 bases not matched to a gene. In DNA form, the CDR3 reads TGTGCCAGCAGCCGCCCGGACAGGGTTCAAGCTAACTATGGCTACACCTTC. Translation gives CASSRPDRVQANYGYTF.

J is TRBJ1-1 and V is TRBV28; D gene ambiguous. V was shortened by 9 bases and J by 1 base, with 9 bases between the two germline ends. This CDR3 has 12 residues. CDR1 and CDR2 (germline): MDHEN, SYDVKM. The CDR3 loop reads CASRLGNTEAFF. CDR3 nucleotides: TGTGCCAGTAGACTTGGGAACACTGAAGCTTTCTTT.

The gene calls are TRBV5-1 and TRBJ2-1; TRBD1 might be the D (6 bases). This CDR3 has 14 amino acids. Germline V gene lookup returns CDR1 SGHRS and CDR2 YFSETQ. The V gene lost 2 bases and the J gene lost 7 bases, with 13 bases spanning the gap. The CDR3 region has the DNA TGCGCCAGCAGCTTTGGAACAGGGTCGAATGAGCAGTTCTTC. Amino acids: CASSFGTGSNEQFF.

The V and J genes are TRBV7-8 and TRBJ1-1, with a weak D call TRBD1 (5 bases). V lost 0 bases to trimming and J lost 1 base, with 12 bases between them. The CDR3 covers 16 residues. Germline values: CDR1 SGHVS, CDR2 FQNEAQ. Here the CDR3 reads CASSLASAGPNTEAFF. CDR3 in DNA: TGTGCCAGCAGCTTAGCGTCCGCAGGGCCGAACACTGAAGCTTTCTTT.